Sequencing of this T cell receptor beta chain was carried out in a study of relationships among human T cell subsets. The T cell receptor alpha and beta CDR3 regions were amplified from mRNA by semiquantitative ARM-PCR. Tagged nested gene-specific primers were used first, then communal superprimers amplified exponentially. Each CDR3 protein is one row after TCRdb ran MiXCR on the multiplex PCR reads. The sample carries roughly 9,200 distinct CDR3 sequences, about 55% recorded once. Germline-derived CDR1 and CDR2 are MNHEY and SMNVEV (reference sequence). CDR3 length: 15 amino acids. Trimming cost V 5 bases and J 4 bases, with 17 bases left between them. From the CD45RA-negative fraction, anti-CD45RO beads picked out CD45RA-RO+ memory T cells.

The sequence was collected from a man between 40 and 49 years old in good health. Sequences were obtained from memory T cells sorted from blood. V gene TRBV27 combines with J gene TRBJ2-5, with a possible D match to TRBD1 (6 bases). The CDR3 nucleotides are TGTGCCAGCAGTCCCTCCCGACAGGTCCGAGAGACCCAGTACTTC. Translated: CASSPSRQVRETQYF.